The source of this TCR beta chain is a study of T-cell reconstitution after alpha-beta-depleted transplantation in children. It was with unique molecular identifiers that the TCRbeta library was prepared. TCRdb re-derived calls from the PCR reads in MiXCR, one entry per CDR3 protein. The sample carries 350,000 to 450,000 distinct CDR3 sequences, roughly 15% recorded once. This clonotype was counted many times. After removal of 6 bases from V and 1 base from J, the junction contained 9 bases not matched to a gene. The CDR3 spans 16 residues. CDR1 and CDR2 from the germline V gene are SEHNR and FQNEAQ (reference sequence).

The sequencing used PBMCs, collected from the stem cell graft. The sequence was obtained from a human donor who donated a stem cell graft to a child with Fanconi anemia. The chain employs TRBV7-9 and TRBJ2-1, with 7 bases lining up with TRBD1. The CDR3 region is CASSPPTGWSYNEQFF. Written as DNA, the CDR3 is TGTGCCAGCAGTCCTCCGACAGGGTGGTCCTACAATGAGCAGTTCTTC.